A single sample gave rise to the 15 T cell receptor beta chains below, sequenced in a study of graft-versus-host responses after intestinal transplantation. Measured with immunoSEQ multiplex PCR; TCRdb has only the in-frame clones, and not every one. The table has over 60,000 clones, about 89% seen once. Lymphocytes (intraepithelial and lamina propria) were released by processing the graft tissue. Source: ileum tissue, taken roughly 54 weeks after transplant. The receptors here all came from a human patient who received an intestinal transplant, so some T cells may come from the graft donor.

This chain joins TRBV11-1 and TRBJ2-3, with 9 bases identical to TRBD2. The CDR3 is 16 amino acids. J gave up 6 bases and V 1 base, and 8 bases lay outside the gene matches. Looked up from germline, CDR1 is SGHAT and CDR2 is FQDESV (reference sequence). CDR3 amino acids: CASSLVAGVGADTQYF. The CDR3 coding sequence is TGTGCCAGCAGCTTAGTAGCGGGAGTTGGGGCCGATACGCAGTATTTT.

J is TRBJ1-1 and V is TRBV4-3; 11 bases map to TRBD1. V lost 0 bases and J lost 5; bases outside the gene matches: 5. The CDR3 extends over 16 amino acids. Germline V gene lookup returns CDR1 LGHNA and CDR2 YSLEER. Here the CDR3 DNA reads TGCGCCAGCAGCCAAGAAGCCGGGACAGGGGGGACTGAAGCTTTCTTT. This translates into CASSQEAGTGGTEAFF.

This chain joins TRBV29-1 and TRBJ1-2; possible D gene TRBD1, 5 bases. V lost 6 bases and J 7 bases, leaving 15 bases between the germline ends. Germline lookup yields CDR1 SQVTM and CDR2 ANQGSEA. The CDR3 has 12 residues. This CDR3 is CSVGWGLGGYTF. CDR3 in DNA: TGCAGCGTCGGATGGGGGTTGGGTGGCTACACCTTC.

The chain uses TRBV15 and TRBJ1-5, with 7 bases identical to TRBD1. With V trimmed by 0 bases and J by 6 bases, 5 bases remained unmatched. Germline assignment: CDR1 LNHNV and CDR2 YYDKDF (reference sequence). The CDR3 covers 15 residues. CDR3 sequence (DNA): TGTGCCACCAGCAGAGATAGACAGGGTTTTCAGCCCCAGCATTTT. This codes for CATSRDRQGFQPQHF.

The CDR3 bases are TGTGCCACTACACGAAGGACAGGGCGGGACGAGCAGTACTTC. It codes for CATTRRTGRDEQYF. The rearrangement joins TRBV10-3 to TRBJ2-7, with 8 bases identical to TRBD1. This CDR3 region has 14 residues. From germline, CDR1 is ENHRY and CDR2 SYGVKD. With V trimmed by 10 bases and J by 5 bases, 13 bases remained unmatched.

This chain uses TRBV18 with TRBJ2-2, with 11 bases that match TRBD1. This CDR3 comprises 16 residues. J gave up 4 bases and V 4 bases, and 5 bases lay outside the gene matches. Germline CDR1 KGHSH, CDR2 LQKENI. For the CDR3, the DNA is TGTGCCAGCTCACACCGGGACAGGGGGTTCACCGGGGAGCTGTTTTTT. Translated, it gives CASSHRDRGFTGELFF. Based on the CDR3 plus reference TRBV18 and TRBJ2-2, the full variable domain is NAGVMQNPRHLVRRRGQEARLRCSPMKGHSHVYWYRQLPEEGLKFMVYLQKENIIDESGMPKERFSAEFPKEGPSILRIQQVVRGDSAAYFCASSHRDRGFTGELFFGEGSRLTVL.

Only one count was recorded for this clone. The chain employs TRBV28 and TRBJ2-1; D uncertain. Germline V gene lookup returns CDR1 MDHEN and CDR2 SYDVKM. The CDR3 is made up of 14 amino acids. The V gene lost 6 bases and the J gene lost 0 bases, with 9 bases spanning the gap. Here the CDR3 DNA reads TGTGCCAGCAGGCTACAGAGCTCCTACAATGAGCAGTTCTTC. Encoded protein: CASRLQSSYNEQFF.

The rearrangement links TRBV7-3 to TRBJ1-1; no clear D. Germline-derived CDR1 and CDR2 are SGHTA and FQGTGA. Deletions cut 2 bases from V and 1 base from J, with 8 bases between. This CDR3 contains 14 residues. CDR3 nucleotide sequence: TGTGCCAGCAGCTTACTCGGAGAGAACACTGAAGCTTTCTTT. It encodes CASSLLGENTEAFF. The entire variable domain, with the rest obtained from reference TRBV7-3 and TRBJ1-1, is as follows: GAGVSQTPSNKVTEKGKYVELRCDPISGHTALYWYRQSLGQGPEFLIYFQGTGAADDSGLPNDRFFAVRPEGSVSTLKIQRTERGDSAVYLCASSLLGENTEAFFGQGTRLTVV.

J is TRBJ1-4 and V is TRBV29-1; D gene uncertain. CDR3 length equals 18 residues. Trimming cost V 1 base and J 7 bases, with 25 bases left between them. CDR1 and CDR2 from the germline V gene are SQVTM and ANQGSEA. The CDR3 region has the DNA TGCAGCGTTGAAGGAGACCCAACGACCCCGCAACTAGGTGAAAAACTGTTTTTT. It specifies CSVEGDPTTPQLGEKLFF.

The genes are TRBV9 and TRBJ1-1; TRBD1 agrees at 8 bases. This CDR3 comprises 14 residues. With 4 bases clipped from V and 4 bases from J, the junction kept 6 bases outside the gene matches. Germline lookup yields CDR1 SGDLS and CDR2 YYNGEE. CDR3 bases: TGTGCCAGCAGCACTCGGACAGGGAGCACTGAAGCTTTCTTT. Translation: CASSTRTGSTEAFF.

This CDR3 is CASRRVLITEAFF. The CDR3, as DNA: TGTGCCAGCAGGCGAGTACTGATCACTGAAGCTTTCTTT. The chain combines TRBV5-5 with TRBJ1-1; no clear D gene. CDR1 and CDR2 (germline): SGHKS, YYEKEE (reference sequence). With 5 bases removed from V and 4 bases from J, the gap between germline ends came to 12 bases. The CDR3 is 13 amino acids.

The chain carries TRBV7-3 and TRBJ2-7; TRBD1 aligns across 10 bases. Unmatched junction bases numbered 9, after V lost 5 bases and J lost 5 bases. In germline, CDR1 is SGHTA, CDR2 FQGTGA. This CDR3 is built from 15 residues. The DNA of the CDR3 is TGTGCCAGCAGCCCAGGGTGGGACAGGGGTGACGAGCAGTACTTC. Its translation is CASSPGWDRGDEQYF.

Remarks on this clone: Other DNA sequences within the sample encode an identical CDR3. The chain joins TRBV2 to TRBJ1-4; possible D gene TRBD1, 6 bases. The CDR3 spans 15 residues. Germline V gene data show CDR1 as SNHLY and CDR2 as FYNNEI. V was clipped by 6 bases and J by 3 bases, with 14 bases between them. The CDR3 DNA reads TGTGCCAGCAGCGCCACAGGGTCCTCTAATGAAAAACTGTTTTTT. Translated, it gives CASSATGSSNEKLFF.

The J gene is TRBJ1-2, the V gene TRBV7-2; possibly TRBD1 for D (6 bases). The CDR3 totals 14 residues. Looked up from germline, CDR1 is SGHTA and CDR2 is FQGNSA. Trimming removed 2 bases from V and 2 bases from J, with 9 bases in between. The chain's CDR3 is CASSLSRGNYGYTF. The CDR3 DNA follows: TGTGCCAGCAGCTTAAGTAGGGGGAACTATGGCTACACCTTC.

The rearrangement uses TRBV2 and TRBJ2-4, with TRBD1 matching over 9 bases. V was pared by 2 bases and J by 13 bases, with 9 bases of the junction left unmatched. The germline gives CDR1 SNHLY, CDR2 FYNNEI. This CDR3 is 14 amino acids long. The CDR3 DNA follows: TGTGCCAGCAGTGAATACCTCGGACAGGGGTTACAGTACTTC. Its translation: CASSEYLGQGLQYF.